Below, 25 T cell receptor beta chains from the same sample are listed, as sequenced in a study of blood T cell repertoires in COVID-19. Repertoires were generated with immunoSEQ multiplex PCR, while TCRdb's copy carries only in-frame clones and drops some. The table shows approximately 190,000 clones, with less than 90% occurring only once. The sequenced sample was peripheral blood. The receptor set was obtained from a human donor in a cohort sampled during active COVID-19.

V is TRBV24-1 and J is TRBJ2-2; D uncertain. The CDR3 is 12 amino acids. Deletions cut 2 bases from V and 10 bases from J, with 7 bases between. CDR1 KGHDR and CDR2 SFDVKD come from the germline V gene. CDR3 bases: TGTGCCACCAGTGATTCCACTGAGGAGCTGTTTTTT. This encodes CATSDSTEELFF.

CDR3 nucleotides: TGTGCCAGCAGCTTCACTCTAGCGGGAGGTTACAATGAGCAGTTCTTC. Protein product: CASSFTLAGGYNEQFF. The chain couples TRBV7-2 to TRBJ2-1; 11 nucleotides line up with TRBD2. The CDR3 contains 16 residues. J was trimmed by 4 bases and V by 3 bases; bases with no gene match: 5. The germline V gene has CDR1 SGHTA and CDR2 FQGNSA.

V and J are TRBV5-4 and TRBJ2-3, with 12 bases aligning to TRBD2. This CDR3 has 16 amino acids. The germline gives CDR1 SGHNT, CDR2 YYREEE (reference sequence). Trimming removed 2 bases from V and 7 bases from J; junction bases left unmatched: 8. CDR3 nucleotide sequence: TGTGCCAGCAGCTTAGAGACTAGCGGGAGTATTAATACGCAGTATTTT. Protein sequence: CASSLETSGSINTQYF.

This clone was picked up one time. The chain employs TRBV7-2 and TRBJ2-1; D perhaps matches TRBD2 (5 bases). The V gene's germline CDR1 is SGHTA and CDR2 FQGNSA. Trimming pared 3 bases from V and 14 bases from J, leaving 17 bases between. There are 13 residues in the CDR3. The CDR3 sequence is CASSFPRGSEKFF. In DNA form, the CDR3 reads TGTGCCAGCAGCTTCCCTCGAGGGTCCGAAAAGTTCTTC.

Comment on this clone: The identical CDR3 is also encoded by other nucleotide sequences in the sample. V gene TRBV5-1 combines with J gene TRBJ1-1, with D unresolved. V was pared by 0 bases and J by 2 bases, with 8 bases between. The CDR3 has 14 amino acids. Per germline, CDR1 SGHRS and CDR2 YFSETQ. The DNA of the CDR3 is TGCGCCAGCAGCTTGGGCGGTGTTAACACTGAAGCTTTCTTT. This codes for CASSLGGVNTEAFF. Full variable domain (missing parts from reference TRBV5-1 and TRBJ1-1): KAGVTQTPRYLIKTRGQQVTLSCSPISGHRSVSWYQQTPGQGLQFLFEYFSETQRNKGNFPGRFSGRQFSNSRSEMNVSTLELGDSALYLCASSLGGVNTEAFFGQGTRLTVV.

This chain connects TRBV24-1 to TRBJ2-3; a weak D match, TRBD2 (6 bases). CDR3 length equals 16 residues. Between the trimmed V and J ends, which lost 5 bases and 0 bases, there was a span of 14 bases. Per the germline V gene, CDR1 is KGHDR and CDR2 is SFDVKD. The CDR3 loop is CATSVGAGISTDTQYF. The CDR3 DNA follows: TGTGCCACCAGTGTTGGGGCGGGGATTAGCACAGATACGCAGTATTTT.

This clone was seen just once. V usage is TRBV28 and J usage is TRBJ2-5, with TRBD2 matching 7 bases. V shed 4 bases and J 0 bases; nucleotides not matched to a gene: 2. The CDR3 sequence is 14 residues long. From germline, CDR1 is MDHEN and CDR2 SYDVKM. CDR3 amino acids: CASSCTSDQETQYF. CDR3 DNA sequence: TGTGCCAGCAGTTGTACTAGCGACCAAGAGACCCAGTACTTC.

This chain links TRBV14 with TRBJ2-5; 10 nucleotides agree with TRBD2. In germline, CDR1 is SGHDN, CDR2 FVKESK. This CDR3 is built from 15 residues. Trimming removed 4 bases from V and 3 bases from J; junction bases left unmatched: 5. CDR3 DNA: TGTGCCAGCAGCCCAGGACTAGCGGAAAAAGAGACCCAGTACTTC. Amino acid sequence: CASSPGLAEKETQYF.

V is TRBV7-8 and J is TRBJ2-7; a weak D match, TRBD1 (6 bases). This CDR3 contains 14 residues. Per the germline V gene, CDR1 is SGHVS and CDR2 is FQNEAQ. With 1 base removed from V and 6 bases from J, the gap between germline ends came to 13 bases. The CDR3 sequence: CASSLVQGGSEQYF. CDR3 nucleotides: TGTGCCAGCAGCTTAGTACAGGGCGGCAGCGAGCAGTACTTC.

The rearrangement joins TRBV24-1 to TRBJ2-2, with a weak D call TRBD2 (6 bases). V was cut by 6 bases and J by 4 bases, with 11 bases left in between. The germline gives CDR1 KGHDR, CDR2 SFDVKD. The CDR3 consists of 14 residues. CDR3 amino acids: CATSRRDFTGELFF. CDR3 in DNA: TGTGCCACCAGTCGTAGGGACTTCACCGGGGAGCTGTTTTTT.

The chain carries TRBV18 and TRBJ2-5; D remains unclear. V was cut by 3 bases and J by 5 bases, with 19 bases left in between. Germline assignment: CDR1 KGHSH and CDR2 LQKENI. The CDR3 sequence is 16 residues long. The CDR3 DNA is TGTGCCAGCTCACCCCGGAACGCGGCCCTCGGGGAGACCCAGTACTTC. Its protein is CASSPRNAALGETQYF.

This chain links TRBV7-2 with TRBJ1-5; no firm D call. Germline loops: CDR1 SGHTA, CDR2 FQGNSA. V dropped 0 bases and J dropped 4 bases, with 10 bases sitting between them. This CDR3 contains 15 residues. The DNA for the CDR3 is TGTGCCAGCAGCTTAGCGCGGGGTGTAAATCAGCCCCAGCATTTT. This translates into CASSLARGVNQPQHF. The full variable domain, completed using reference TRBV7-2 and TRBJ1-5, is GAGVSQSPSNKVTEKGKDVELRCDPISGHTALYWYRQSLGQGLEFLIYFQGNSAPDKSGLPSDRFSAERTGGSVSTLTIQRTQQEDSAVYLCASSLARGVNQPQHFGDGTRLSIL.

This rearrangement joins TRBV15 to TRBJ2-3; 10 bases agree with TRBD1. The CDR3 extends over 16 amino acids. CDR1 and CDR2 from the germline V gene are LNHNV and YYDKDF (reference sequence). Trimming removed 2 bases from V and 5 bases from J; junction bases left unmatched: 7. The CDR3: CATSRRTGGTVDTQYF. CDR3 bases: TGTGCCACCAGCAGAAGGACAGGGGGAACTGTAGATACGCAGTATTTT.

This sequence joins TRBV5-5 and TRBJ2-5; D not resolved. Trimming pared 0 bases from V and 6 bases from J, leaving 18 bases between. CDR1 SGHKS and CDR2 YYEKEE come from the germline V gene (reference sequence). The CDR3 runs to 16 residues. CDR3 region: CASSLDDAPLLQTQYF. The DNA for the CDR3 is TGTGCCAGCAGCTTGGATGATGCGCCTCTTCTCCAGACCCAGTACTTC. The entire variable domain, with the rest obtained from reference TRBV5-5 and TRBJ2-5, is as follows: DAGVTQSPTHLIKTRGQQVTLRCSPISGHKSVSWYQQVLGQGPQFIFQYYEKEERGRGNFPDRFSARQFPNYSSELNVNALLLGDSALYLCASSLDDAPLLQTQYFGPGTRLLVL.

The chain has TRBV14 and TRBJ2-2, with a possible D match to TRBD1 (6 bases). The CDR3 is made up of 15 amino acids. The V gene lost 5 bases and the J gene lost 5 bases, with 15 bases spanning the gap. The germline V gene has CDR1 SGHDN and CDR2 FVKESK. In nucleotides, the CDR3 is TGTGCCAGCAGCTTGACAGGTCAAATGACCGGGGAGCTGTTTTTT. Amino acids: CASSLTGQMTGELFF.

This rearrangement joins TRBV9 to TRBJ1-1; D not certain. Between the trimmed V and J ends, which lost 0 bases and 4 bases, there was a span of 13 bases. CDR3 length: 15 residues. CDR1 and CDR2 (germline): SGDLS, YYNGEE. DNA of the CDR3: TGTGCCAGCAGCGTAGATTCTTATAGTGTCACTGAAGCTTTCTTT. This encodes CASSVDSYSVTEAFF.

The chain couples TRBV27 to TRBJ2-7, with 8 bases fitting TRBD1. The CDR3 sequence is 14 residues long. Germline V lookup: CDR1 MNHEY, CDR2 SMNVEV (reference sequence). V shed 5 bases, J shed 4 bases, and the junction held 7 bases outside the gene matches. CDR3 residues: CASSLGQEFYEQYF. The CDR3 coding sequence is TGTGCCAGCAGTCTGGGACAGGAATTTTACGAGCAGTACTTC.

The chain employs TRBV19 and TRBJ2-1, with 12 bases lining up with TRBD2. The trim removed 3 bases at V and 8 bases at J, leaving 11 bases unmatched. The CDR3 is 17 residues long. Looked up from germline, CDR1 is LNHDA and CDR2 is SQIVND (reference sequence). CDR3 DNA sequence: TGTGCCAGTAGTATTACGCCGACTAGCGGGAGTGGCGATGAGCAGTTCTTC. This encodes CASSITPTSGSGDEQFF.

This sequence joins TRBV27 and TRBJ2-6; the D gene is possibly TRBD2 (5 bases). The V end was cut by 4 bases, the J end by 0 bases, with 19 bases between. There are 19 residues in the CDR3. Germline V lookup: CDR1 MNHEY, CDR2 SMNVEV (reference sequence). CDR3 residues: CASSSIRTGLYSGANVLTF. CDR3 DNA sequence: TGTGCCAGCAGTTCTATACGGACTGGCCTATACTCTGGGGCCAACGTCCTGACTTTC.

This chain uses TRBV19 with TRBJ2-2; 16 bases are a match to TRBD2. The junction had 12 bases not matched to a gene; V was cut back by 4 bases and J by 7 bases. Germline V lookup: CDR1 LNHDA, CDR2 SQIVND (reference sequence). This CDR3 spans 19 amino acids. The CDR3 spells CASSREGTSGRGRNGELFF. In DNA, the CDR3 is TGTGCCAGTAGTAGAGAAGGGACTAGCGGGAGGGGAAGGAACGGGGAGCTGTTTTTT.

A few counts support this clone. This chain's CDR3 is CASSVHRGSGDTQYF. The CDR3 nucleotides are TGTGCCAGTAGTGTCCACAGGGGATCGGGAGATACGCAGTATTTT. This chain uses TRBV19 with TRBJ2-3; TRBD1 agrees at 7 bases. The CDR3 has 15 amino acids. J lost 5 bases, V lost 5 bases, and 10 bases had no gene match. Germline V CDR1 and CDR2: LNHDA, SQIVND (reference sequence).

The chain carries TRBV2 and TRBJ2-1; maybe TRBD1 (5 bases). CDR1 is SNHLY, CDR2 FYNNEI, per germline. CDR3 length: 11 residues. Trimming pared 4 bases from V and 15 bases from J, leaving 13 bases between. DNA of the CDR3: TGTGCCAGCAGTGTCGAGGCAGGGTTGTTCTTC. It is translated as CASSVEAGLFF.

The gene calls are TRBV30 and TRBJ1-4; D may be TRBD1 (5 bases). Trimming stripped 5 bases from V and 10 bases from J, with 17 bases between. This CDR3 region has 13 residues. Germline V gene data show CDR1 as GTSNPN and CDR2 as SVGIG (reference sequence). The CDR3 sequence: CAWGDLPSGKLFF. CDR3 in DNA: TGTGCCTGGGGGGACTTACCGTCGGGAAAACTGTTTTTT.

This clone has a handful of counts. The chain links TRBV12-3 or TRBV12-4 to TRBJ1-2; unclear D gene. The CDR3 totals 11 residues. With 6 bases removed from V and 8 bases from J, the gap between germline ends came to 10 bases. The CDR3 DNA sequence: TGTGCCAGCAGCCGGGGTCGGGGCTACACCTTC. Its protein product is CASSRGRGYTF.

The gene calls are TRBV7-9 and TRBJ1-4, with 7 positions matching TRBD1. This CDR3 is built from 15 residues. Germline V CDR1 and CDR2: SEHNR, FQNEAQ (reference sequence). Unmatched junction bases numbered 7, after V lost 1 base and J lost 8 bases. The CDR3 DNA follows: TGTGCCAGCAGCTTAGATGTGACAGGGTACGAAAAACTGTTTTTT. This gives the protein CASSLDVTGYEKLFF.